The sequence of this TCR beta chain was determined in a study of OX40 agonist ivuxolimab in advanced cancers. For the study at large: Ivuxolimab, an antibody that agonizes OX40 (CD134), was administered to the patients. The dose-escalation cohort was approximately 85% male, with a mean age of about 60 years, ranging roughly 20 to 90. Three partial responders included one hepatocellular carcinoma patient and two cutaneous melanoma patients.

Sequenced by immunoSEQ multiplex PCR; TCRdb stores in-frame clones only, minus some. Of about 36,000 clones listed, roughly 80% were seen once; the top ten hold roughly a fifth. There are 15 residues in the CDR3. V gave up 2 bases and J gave up 2 bases, with 9 bases separating them. CDR1 and CDR2 (germline): MNHNY, SVGAGI (reference sequence). The chain has TRBV6-6 and TRBJ1-4, with D tentatively TRBD1 (5 bases). The sample in question was CD4+ or CD8+ T cells sorted from blood, obtained in a trial of the OX40 agonist ivuxolimab. The TCR sequence derives from an adult with an advanced solid tumor such as melanoma, head and neck, liver or kidney cancer. CDR3 protein: CASSYLGETNEKLFF. The DNA for the CDR3 is TGTGCCAGCAGTTACCTGGGGGAGACTAATGAAAAACTGTTTTTT.